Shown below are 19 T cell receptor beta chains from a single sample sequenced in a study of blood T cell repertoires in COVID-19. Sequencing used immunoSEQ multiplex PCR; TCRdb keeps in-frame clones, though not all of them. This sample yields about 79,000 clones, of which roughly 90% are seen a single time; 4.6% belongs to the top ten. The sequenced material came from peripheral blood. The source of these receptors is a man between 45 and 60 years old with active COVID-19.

DNA for the CDR3: TGTGCCACCAGCAGAGATGGGGGGTTAGGGGAGACCCAGTACTTC. It specifies CATSRDGGLGETQYF. The rearrangement joins TRBV15 to TRBJ2-5, with TRBD2 as a possible D gene (6 bases). Between the trimmed V and J ends, which lost 0 bases and 5 bases, there was a span of 13 bases. This CDR3 comprises 15 residues. Germline V lookup: CDR1 LNHNV, CDR2 YYDKDF (reference sequence).

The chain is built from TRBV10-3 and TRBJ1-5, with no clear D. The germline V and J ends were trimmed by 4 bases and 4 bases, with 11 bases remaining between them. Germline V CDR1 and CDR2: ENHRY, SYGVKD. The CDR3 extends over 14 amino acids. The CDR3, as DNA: TGTGCCATCAGTGGGGCAGGTCCGAATCAGCCCCAGCATTTT. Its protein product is CAISGAGPNQPQHF.

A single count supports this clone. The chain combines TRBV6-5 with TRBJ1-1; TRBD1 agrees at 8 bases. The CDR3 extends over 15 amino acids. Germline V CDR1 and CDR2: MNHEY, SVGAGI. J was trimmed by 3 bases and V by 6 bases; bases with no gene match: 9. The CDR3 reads CASRPAGTGDTEAFF. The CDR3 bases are TGTGCCAGCAGGCCTGCCGGGACAGGAGACACTGAAGCTTTCTTT.

The CDR3 region has the DNA TGTGCCAGCAGCCCGTACAGGGGAAGCGAGCAGTACTTC. Residues: CASSPYRGSEQYF. This chain uses TRBV3-1 (or the pseudogene TRBV3-2) with TRBJ2-7; 7 bases are a match to TRBD1. Germline trimming cut 4 bases from V and 6 bases from J; bases unmatched to any gene: 6. This CDR3 region has 13 residues. Germline V CDR1 and CDR2: LGHDT, YNNKEL (reference sequence).

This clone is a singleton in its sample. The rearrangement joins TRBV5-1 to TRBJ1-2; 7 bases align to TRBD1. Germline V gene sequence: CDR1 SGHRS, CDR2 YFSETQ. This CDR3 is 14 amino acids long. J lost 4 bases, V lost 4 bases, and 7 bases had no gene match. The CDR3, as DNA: TGCGCCAGCAGCGCCGGACAGGAATTCTATGGCTACACCTTC. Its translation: CASSAGQEFYGYTF.

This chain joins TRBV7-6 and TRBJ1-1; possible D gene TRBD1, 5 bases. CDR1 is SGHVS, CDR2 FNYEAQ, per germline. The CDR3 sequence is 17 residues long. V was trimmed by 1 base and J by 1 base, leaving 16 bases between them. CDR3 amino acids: CASSLVSPGGTNTEAFF. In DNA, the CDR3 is TGTGCCAGCAGCTTAGTTTCCCCCGGAGGGACGAACACTGAAGCTTTCTTT.

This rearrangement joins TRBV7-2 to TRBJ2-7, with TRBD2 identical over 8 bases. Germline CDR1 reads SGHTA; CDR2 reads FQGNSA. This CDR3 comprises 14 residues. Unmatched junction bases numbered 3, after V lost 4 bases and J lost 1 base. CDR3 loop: CASSSRGGSYEQYF. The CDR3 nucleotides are TGTGCCAGCAGCTCCCGGGGGGGATCCTACGAGCAGTACTTC.

In DNA form, the CDR3 reads TGTGCCAGCAGTTTAGTGCCAGGCCAGCCCCAGCATTTT. This sequence encodes CASSLVPGQPQHF. This rearrangement joins TRBV27 to TRBJ1-5; no reliable D call. CDR3 length equals 13 residues. Germline values: CDR1 MNHEY, CDR2 SMNVEV (reference sequence). V was cut by 2 bases and J by 7 bases, with 9 bases left in between.

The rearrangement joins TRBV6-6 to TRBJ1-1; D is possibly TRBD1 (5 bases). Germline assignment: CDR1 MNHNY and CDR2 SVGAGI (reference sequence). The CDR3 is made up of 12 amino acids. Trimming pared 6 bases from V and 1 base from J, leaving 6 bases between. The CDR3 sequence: CASRGPNTEAFF. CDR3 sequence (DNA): TGTGCCAGCAGGGGGCCGAACACTGAAGCTTTCTTT.

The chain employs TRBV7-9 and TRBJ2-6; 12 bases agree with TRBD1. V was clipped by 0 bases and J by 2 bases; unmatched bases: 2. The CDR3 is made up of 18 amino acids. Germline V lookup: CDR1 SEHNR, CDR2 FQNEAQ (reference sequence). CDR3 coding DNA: TGTGCCAGCAGCTTAGCGGGGACAGGGGGCGCTGGGGCCAACGTCCTGACTTTC. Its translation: CASSLAGTGGAGANVLTF.

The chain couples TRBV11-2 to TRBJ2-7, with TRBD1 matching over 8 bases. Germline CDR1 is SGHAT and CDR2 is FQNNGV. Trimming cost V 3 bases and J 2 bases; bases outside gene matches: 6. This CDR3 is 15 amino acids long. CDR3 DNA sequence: TGTGCCAGCAGCTTCGAGACAGGGGAGGCCTACGAGCAGTACTTC. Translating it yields CASSFETGEAYEQYF.

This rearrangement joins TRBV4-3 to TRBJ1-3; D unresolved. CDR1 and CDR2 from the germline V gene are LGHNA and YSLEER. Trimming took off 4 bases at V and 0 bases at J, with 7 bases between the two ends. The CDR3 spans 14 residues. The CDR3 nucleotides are TGCGCCAGCAGCCCTACGCTCTCTGGAAACACCATATATTTT. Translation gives CASSPTLSGNTIYF.

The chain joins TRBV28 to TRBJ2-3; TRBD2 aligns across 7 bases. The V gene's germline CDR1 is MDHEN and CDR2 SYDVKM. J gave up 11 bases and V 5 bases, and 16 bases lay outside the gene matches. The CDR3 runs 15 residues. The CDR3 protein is CASSPRDYILVVQYF. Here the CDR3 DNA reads TGTGCCAGCAGTCCCAGGGACTATATCCTGGTTGTGCAGTATTTT. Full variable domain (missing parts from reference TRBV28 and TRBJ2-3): DVKVTQSSRYLVKRTGEKVFLECVQDMDHENMFWYRQDPGLGLRLIYFSYDVKMKEKGDIPEGYSVSREKKERFSLILESASTNQTSMYLCASSPRDYILVVQYFGPGTRLTVL.

Here the CDR3 reads CSVARDSHGGDEQFF. Here the CDR3 DNA reads TGCAGCGTTGCCCGGGACAGCCACGGCGGTGATGAGCAGTTCTTC. The rearrangement joins TRBV29-1 to TRBJ2-1, with TRBD1 matching over 7 bases. The V segment lost 4 bases and the J segment 8 bases; nucleotides outside the gene matches: 14. Germline values: CDR1 SQVTM, CDR2 ANQGSEA. This CDR3 has 15 residues.

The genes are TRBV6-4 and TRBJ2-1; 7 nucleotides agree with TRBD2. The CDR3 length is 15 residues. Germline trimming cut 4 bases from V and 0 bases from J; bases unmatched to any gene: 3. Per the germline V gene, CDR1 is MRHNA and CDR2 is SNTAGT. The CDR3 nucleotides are TGTGCCAGCAGTGCAGCTAGCGGCTCCTACAATGAGCAGTTCTTC. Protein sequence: CASSAASGSYNEQFF.

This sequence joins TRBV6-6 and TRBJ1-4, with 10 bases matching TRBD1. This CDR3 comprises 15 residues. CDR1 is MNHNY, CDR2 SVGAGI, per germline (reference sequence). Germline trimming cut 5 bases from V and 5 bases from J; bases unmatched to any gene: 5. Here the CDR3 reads CASSKGQGRNEKLFF. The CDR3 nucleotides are TGTGCCAGCAGTAAGGGACAGGGGAGGAATGAAAAACTGTTTTTT.

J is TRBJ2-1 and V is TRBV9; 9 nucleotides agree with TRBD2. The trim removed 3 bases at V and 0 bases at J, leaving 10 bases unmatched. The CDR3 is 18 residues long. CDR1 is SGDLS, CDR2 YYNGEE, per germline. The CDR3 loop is CASSGGASGTVSYNEQFF. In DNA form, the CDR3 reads TGTGCCAGCAGCGGGGGGGCTAGCGGGACTGTCTCCTACAATGAGCAGTTCTTC.

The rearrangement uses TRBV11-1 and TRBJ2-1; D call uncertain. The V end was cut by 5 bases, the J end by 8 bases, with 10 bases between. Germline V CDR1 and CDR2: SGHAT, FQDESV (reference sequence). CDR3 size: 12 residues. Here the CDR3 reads CASSPITDEQFF. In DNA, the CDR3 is TGTGCCAGCAGCCCTATTACGGATGAGCAGTTCTTC.

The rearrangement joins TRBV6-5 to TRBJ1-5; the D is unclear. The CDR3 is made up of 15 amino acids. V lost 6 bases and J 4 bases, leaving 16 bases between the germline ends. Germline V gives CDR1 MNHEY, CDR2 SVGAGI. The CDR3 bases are TGTGCCAGCAGGTGGGGTGAGGGTAGGAATCAGCCCCAGCATTTT. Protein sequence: CASRWGEGRNQPQHF.